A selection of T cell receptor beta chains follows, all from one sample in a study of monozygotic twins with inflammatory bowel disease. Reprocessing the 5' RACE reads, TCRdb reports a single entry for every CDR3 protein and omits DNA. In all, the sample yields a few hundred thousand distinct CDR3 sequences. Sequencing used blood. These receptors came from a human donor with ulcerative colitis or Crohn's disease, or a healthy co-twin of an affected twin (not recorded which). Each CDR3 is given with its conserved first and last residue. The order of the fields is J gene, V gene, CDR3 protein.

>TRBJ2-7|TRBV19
CASSGGAYEQYF
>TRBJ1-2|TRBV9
CASSAPGTGVYGYTF
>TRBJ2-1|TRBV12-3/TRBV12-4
CASRQTSGGLDEQFF
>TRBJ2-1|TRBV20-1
CSAPRGVYNEQFF
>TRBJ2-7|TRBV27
CASSLFQTPYEQYF
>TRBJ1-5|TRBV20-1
CSASNWGQPQHF
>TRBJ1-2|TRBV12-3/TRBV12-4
CASSLGGGDGYTF
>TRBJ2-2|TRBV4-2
CASSQPTAPDRVDTGELFF
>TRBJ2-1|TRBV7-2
CASSSSGLGDNEQFF
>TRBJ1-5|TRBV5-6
CASSSRQGSWVSNQPQHF
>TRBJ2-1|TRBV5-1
CASSLAINEQFF
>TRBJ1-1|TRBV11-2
CASRYRRADTEAFF
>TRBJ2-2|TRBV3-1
CASSQEAGPGELFF
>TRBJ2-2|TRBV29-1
CSVEAGTVNTGELFF
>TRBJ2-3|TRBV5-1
CASSLPRGGTTDTQYF
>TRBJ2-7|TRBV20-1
CSARDQIRQGKAYEQYF
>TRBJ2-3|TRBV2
CASSVGAGGWDTQYF
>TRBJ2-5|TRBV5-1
CASSRGQAQETQYF
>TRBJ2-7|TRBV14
CASSKGQSMLYEQYF
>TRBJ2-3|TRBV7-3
CASSQGGGTDTQYF
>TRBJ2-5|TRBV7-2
CASSNFPGQGRETQYF
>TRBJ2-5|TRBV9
CASSVDWGETQYF
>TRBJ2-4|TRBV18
CASSPSIVSLAKNIQYF
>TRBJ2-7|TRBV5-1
CASSLFGQGSSNGPPYEQYF
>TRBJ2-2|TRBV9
CASSDTHTYTGELFF
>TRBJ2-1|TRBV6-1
CASSLTSGGINEQFF
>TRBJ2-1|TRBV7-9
CASSSLAGGPYEQFF
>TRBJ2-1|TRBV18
CASSLSKGSYNEQFF
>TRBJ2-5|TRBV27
CASSLVAGSQETQYF
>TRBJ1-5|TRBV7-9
CASSLGGDFGQPQHF
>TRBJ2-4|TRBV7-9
CASSPPLGDNSIQYF
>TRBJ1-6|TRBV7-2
CASSFQQGGDSPLHF